This passage covers 8 T cell receptor beta chains from one sample sequenced in a study of T cells in Graves' hyperthyroidism and ophthalmopathy. Template material for amplifying TCR beta CDR3 regions consisted of RNA transcripts. Primed by the HTBI set, a first-round RT-PCR was run on the TCR CDR3. TCRdb reprocessed the multiplex PCR reads via MiXCR and lists one record per CDR3 protein. The table lists some 380,000 distinct CDR3 sequences, less than 15% of them singletons, with around 21% in the top ten. Sequenced: blood. These receptors originate from a man younger than 40 with Graves' hyperthyroidism that later progressed to Graves' ophthalmopathy.

This clonotype was recorded at least ten times. The chain recombines TRBV20-1 with TRBJ2-3; the D gene is possibly TRBD2 (5 bases). The V gene lost 2 bases and the J gene lost 0 bases, with 12 bases spanning the gap. Germline V gene lookup returns CDR1 DFQATT and CDR2 SNEGSKA (reference sequence). This CDR3 has 15 amino acids. The chain's CDR3 is CSARSPGSSTDTQYF. The CDR3, as DNA: TGCAGTGCTAGAAGTCCGGGATCTAGCACAGATACGCAGTATTTT.

Written as DNA, the CDR3 is TGTGCCAGCAGTCTCCCGGGGAGGGCCCACTTTCCCTCCGGTTACGAGCAGTACTTC. Translated: CASSLPGRAHFPSGYEQYF. V gene TRBV28 combines with J gene TRBJ2-7, with TRBD2 matching over 7 bases. The CDR3 has 19 residues. From germline, CDR1 is MDHEN and CDR2 SYDVKM. V lost 5 bases, J lost 4 bases, and 23 bases stayed unmatched.

The chain uses TRBV25-1 and TRBJ2-7, with TRBD1 identical over 7 bases. The CDR3 is 14 amino acids. The germline gives CDR1 MGHDK, CDR2 SYGVNS. J lost 9 bases, V lost 6 bases, and 14 bases had no gene match. CDR3 DNA sequence: TGTGCCAGCAGGGGGGACAGTCGGGCTAAGGGGCAGTACTTC. It is translated as CASRGDSRAKGQYF.

Ten or more counts support this clonotype. The chain is built from TRBV20-1 and TRBJ1-5, with D perhaps TRBD1 (5 bases). V shed 0 bases and J shed 6 bases, with 18 bases lying between them. Germline CDR1 and CDR2: DFQATT and SNEGSKA (reference sequence). This CDR3 has 16 amino acids. The CDR3 nucleotides are TGCAGTGCTAGAGATGTGCGGGGGAGGGCTCCTCAGCCCCAGCATTTT. This gives the protein CSARDVRGRAPQPQHF.

The table lists this clonotype with a count of one. The chain carries TRBV3-1 and TRBJ2-3; no clear D gene. The CDR3 spans 13 residues. V lost 1 base, J lost 5 bases, and 7 bases lay in between. CDR1 LGHDT and CDR2 YNNKEL come from the germline V gene (reference sequence). The CDR3 is CASSQVIGDTQYF. Written as DNA, the CDR3 is TGTGCCAGCAGCCAAGTTATAGGAGATACGCAGTATTTT.

This clonotype was seen ten or more times. The chain uses TRBV11-2 and TRBJ1-1; D is perhaps TRBD1 (5 bases). The CDR3 runs to 16 residues. Germline V lookup: CDR1 SGHAT, CDR2 FQNNGV. With 5 bases removed from V and 10 bases from J, the gap between germline ends came to 26 bases. The CDR3 DNA is TGTGCCAGCAGCCACTCAGGACGGCCGACCCAGAGGGGAGCTTTCTTT. This encodes CASSHSGRPTQRGAFF.

This clonotype was seen repeatedly, ten times or more. This chain connects TRBV20-1 to TRBJ2-1; TRBD2 matches at 14 bases. The V and J ends lost 7 bases and 4 bases, in that order; junction bases with no gene match: 6. The CDR3 sequence is 15 residues long. Germline V gene lookup returns CDR1 DFQATT and CDR2 SNEGSKA (reference sequence). CDR3 coding DNA: TGCAGTGGGACTAGCGGGGGGTATTTATACAATGAGCAGTTCTTC. Translation gives CSGTSGGYLYNEQFF.

This chain connects TRBV27 to TRBJ2-7; 8 bases are a match to TRBD1. V gave up 4 bases and J gave up 6 bases; unmatched junction bases: 5. Germline V lookup: CDR1 MNHEY, CDR2 SMNVEV (reference sequence). This CDR3 is built from 13 residues. CDR3 in amino acids: CASSSGQATEQYF. DNA for the CDR3: TGTGCCAGCAGTTCGGGACAGGCGACCGAGCAGTACTTC.